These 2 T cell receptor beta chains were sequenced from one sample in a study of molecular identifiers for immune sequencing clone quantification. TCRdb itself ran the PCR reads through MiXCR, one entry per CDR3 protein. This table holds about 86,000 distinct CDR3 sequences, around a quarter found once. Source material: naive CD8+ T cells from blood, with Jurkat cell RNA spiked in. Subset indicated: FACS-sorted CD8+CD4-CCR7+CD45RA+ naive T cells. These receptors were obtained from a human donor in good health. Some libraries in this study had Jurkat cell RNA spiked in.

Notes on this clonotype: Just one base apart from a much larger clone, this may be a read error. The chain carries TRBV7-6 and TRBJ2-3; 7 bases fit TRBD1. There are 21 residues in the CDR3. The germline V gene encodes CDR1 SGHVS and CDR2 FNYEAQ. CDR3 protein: CASTLVKWTGQITSSTDTQYF. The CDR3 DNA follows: TGTGCCAGCACCTTAGTTAAGTGGACAGGCCAAATAACTTCAAGCACAGATACGCAGTATTTT.

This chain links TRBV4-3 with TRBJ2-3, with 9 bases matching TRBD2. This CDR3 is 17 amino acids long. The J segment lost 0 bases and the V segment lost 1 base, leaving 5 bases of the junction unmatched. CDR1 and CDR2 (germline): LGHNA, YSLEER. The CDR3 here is CASSQGSAGGSTDTQYF. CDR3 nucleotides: TGCGCCAGCAGCCAAGGGTCAGCGGGAGGAAGCACAGATACGCAGTATTTT.